The present T cell receptor (beta chain) was sequenced within a study of blood T cell repertoires in COVID-19. The method was immunoSEQ multiplex PCR; TCRdb's version includes in-frame clones alone and lacks a portion of them. The sample consists of fewer than 250,000 clones, 80% to 95% of them appearing once. The V gene end was trimmed by 4 bases and the J gene end by 5 bases; junction bases not matched to a gene: 13. This CDR3 contains 17 residues. CDR1 is LGHNT and CDR2 is FRNRAP in the germline V gene. The chain couples TRBV12-5 to TRBJ2-5; 10 positions agree with TRBD2. Specimen: peripheral blood. The sequence came from a man aged 25 to 45 with COVID-19, enrolled during active disease. CDR3: CASGSSAGGHMDETQYF. The CDR3 nucleotides read TGTGCTAGTGGTTCTTCAGCGGGGGGGCATATGGATGAGACCCAGTACTTC.